The clone carrying this T cell receptor (beta chain) is categorized as large. No antigen is known for it. The data were taken from a study of circulating CD8 cells and anti-PD-1 response in melanoma. General study findings and limits: A small cohort with few responders supplied the baseline and M1 comparisons.

Sorting of live CD3+CD8+TCRalphabeta+ cells by PD-1 and/or TIGIT gave four subsets. TCR libraries were prepared from around 15 ng of total RNA with the QIAseq Immune Repertoire TCR panel. TCRdb passed the reads through MiXCR, listing each CDR3 protein once. The table shows 350 to 450 distinct CDR3 sequences, with approximately 11% occurring only once. The clonotype comes from a human donor with melanoma. The input for sequencing was CD8+ T cells from PBMCs, taken at baseline or after one month of anti-PD-1 therapy (not recorded which).

CDR3 protein: CASIGDSRNIQYF. The CDR3 DNA reads TGTGCCAGTATAGGGGACAGCCGAAACATTCAGTACTTC. The chain joins TRBV19 to TRBJ2-4, with TRBD1 matching 7 bases. There are 13 residues in the CDR3. Losses at the gene ends were 7 bases for V and 6 bases for J; bases not matched to a gene: 6. Germline CDR1 and CDR2: LNHDA and SQIVND (reference sequence). The full variable domain, with the rest looked up from reference TRBV19 and TRBJ2-4, is DGGITQSPKYLFRKEGQNVTLSCEQNLNHDAMYWYRQDPGQGLRLIYYSQIVNDFQKGDIAEGYSVSREKKESFPLTVTSAQKNPTAFYLCASIGDSRNIQYFGAGTRLSVL.